This TCR beta chain comes out of a study of blood T cell repertoires in COVID-19. Study as a whole: Sites across the United States, Italy and Spain contributed samples from acute and convalescent COVID-19.

Two negative PCRs, clearance, or symptom resolution were required of recovered Cohort 3 donors. This CDR3 comprises 17 residues. Unmatched junction bases numbered 13, after V lost 3 bases and J lost 7 bases. Per germline, CDR1 GTSNPN and CDR2 SVGIG (reference sequence). Original data processing: Quantification of nucleated cells was approximated via reference gene primer amplification. Assay used: immunoSEQ multiplex PCR; TCRdb lists only in-frame clones, some missing. For V, J and clone size, that table is used; D and trimming come from the DNA. The sample gives about 270,000 clones, approximately 90% of which show up once; less than 3% is in the top ten.

Sequencing used PBMCs or T cells enriched from blood (not recorded which). The clonotype comes from a woman in her 50s who had recovered from COVID-19. V is TRBV30 and J is TRBJ2-1; 12 nucleotides match TRBD2. The CDR3 DNA sequence: TGTGCCTGGAGATTTACACGGACTAGCGGGATAATGAATGAGCAGTTCTTC. This codes for CAWRFTRTSGIMNEQFF.